Each of the 29 T cell receptor beta chains below was sequenced from the same sample in a study of Graves' ophthalmopathy and Graves' hyperthyroidism. Using RNA transcripts, the TCR beta CDR3 regions were amplified. Scientists carried out first-round RT-PCR using HTBI primers and then a second-round multiplex PCR. TCRdb recomputed calls from the multiplex PCR reads with MiXCR, one row per CDR3 protein. The sample comprises over 500,000 distinct CDR3 sequences, 22% of which are singletons, and roughly 7.4% rests with the top ten. Sequenced input: peripheral blood. These receptors were collected from a young woman with stable Graves' hyperthyroidism. Some clones in this sample may be carry-over from other donors' samples.

This clonotype was counted ten times or more. The gene calls are TRBV20-1 and TRBJ1-5; 10 bases line up with TRBD1. With V trimmed by 2 bases and J by 6 bases, 7 bases remained unmatched. The CDR3 is 15 amino acids. Germline values: CDR1 DFQATT, CDR2 SNEGSKA (reference sequence). CDR3 nucleotide sequence: TGCAGTGCTAGAACCGGGACAGGGGTTAGTCAGCCCCAGCATTTT. It encodes CSARTGTGVSQPQHF.

V gene TRBV6-5 combines with J gene TRBJ2-5; D might be TRBD1 (5 bases). Germline V gene lookup returns CDR1 MNHEY and CDR2 SVGAGI. Trimming stripped 0 bases from V and 2 bases from J, with 16 bases between. The CDR3 length is 17 residues. The CDR3 reads CASSYSSMLSGQETQYF. The CDR3 bases are TGTGCCAGCAGTTACTCGAGTATGTTGTCAGGGCAAGAGACCCAGTACTTC.

This clonotype was recorded at least ten times. V is TRBV28 and J is TRBJ1-1; 7 bases align to TRBD1. Germline values: CDR1 MDHEN, CDR2 SYDVKM. The V and J ends lost 4 bases and 7 bases, in that order; junction bases with no gene match: 6. There are 13 residues in the CDR3. Here the CDR3 reads CASSWTGKDEAFF. The DNA for the CDR3 is TGTGCCAGCAGTTGGACAGGAAAGGATGAAGCTTTCTTT.

This clonotype was counted at least ten times. The chain combines TRBV7-8 with TRBJ2-7; D possibly uses TRBD1 or TRBD2 (6 bases each). V was pared by 5 bases and J by 6 bases, with 17 bases between. In germline, CDR1 is SGHVS, CDR2 FQNEAQ. CDR3 length equals 14 residues. CDR3 amino acids: CASSTIWGAGEQYF. CDR3 nucleotide sequence: TGTGCCAGCAGCACTATCTGGGGGGCGGGCGAGCAGTACTTC.

In this sample, this clonotype turned up many times. The chain combines TRBV12-3 or TRBV12-4 with TRBJ2-7, with TRBD1 matching over 7 bases. Losses at the gene ends were 6 bases for V and 3 bases for J; bases not matched to a gene: 5. The CDR3 loop spans 13 amino acids. The CDR3 reads CASSPGQLYEQYF. As DNA, the CDR3 is TGTGCCAGCAGCCCGGGACAGCTCTACGAGCAGTACTTC.

This clonotype was seen more than once but under ten times. This chain connects TRBV7-2 to TRBJ1-2, with 10 bases aligning to TRBD1. The CDR3 loop spans 15 amino acids. The trim removed 6 bases at V and 2 bases at J, leaving 6 bases unmatched. Germline V CDR1 and CDR2: SGHTA, FQGNSA. CDR3 DNA sequence: TGTGCCAGCAGTCGACAGGGGGCGAAAAACTATGGCTACACCTTC. Translating it yields CASSRQGAKNYGYTF.

The table lists this clonotype with many counts. V and J are TRBV14 and TRBJ2-5; 8 nucleotides line up with TRBD2. Trimming cost V 4 bases and J 2 bases; bases outside gene matches: 12. The CDR3 is 17 residues long. The V gene's germline CDR1 is SGHDN and CDR2 FVKESK. The CDR3 loop reads CASSPGVWTSTQETQYF. The CDR3 DNA reads as TGTGCCAGCAGCCCCGGAGTATGGACTAGCACACAAGAGACCCAGTACTTC.

This clonotype has a count of ten or more. The V call is TRBV6-5, the J call TRBJ1-5; a weak D match, TRBD1 (5 bases). CDR3 length: 16 residues. V lost 2 bases and J 0 bases, leaving 11 bases between the germline ends. Germline V gene sequence: CDR1 MNHEY, CDR2 SVGAGI. The DNA for the CDR3 is TGTGCCAGCAGTTACGAGGGGCACTATAGCAATCAGCCCCAGCATTTT. Translated: CASSYEGHYSNQPQHF.

The chain couples TRBV30 to TRBJ2-5, with D perhaps being TRBD1 or TRBD2 (6 bases each). Trimming took 3 bases from V and 4 from J, leaving 9 bases between them. Germline V gene data show CDR1 as GTSNPN and CDR2 as SVGIG (reference sequence). CDR3 length: 12 amino acids. This chain's CDR3 is CAWRGGGETQYF. For the CDR3, the DNA is TGTGCCTGGAGAGGGGGAGGAGAGACCCAGTACTTC.

This clonotype showed up many times. The chain carries TRBV19 and TRBJ1-5, with D uncertain. Germline CDR1 is LNHDA and CDR2 is SQIVND (reference sequence). V lost 1 base to trimming and J lost 0 bases, with 7 bases between them. This CDR3 comprises 15 residues. The CDR3 coding sequence is TGTGCCAGTAGTATAGTCCGGGATAGCAATCAGCCCCAGCATTTT. This codes for CASSIVRDSNQPQHF.

In its sample, this clonotype was seen many times. The chain is built from TRBV5-1 and TRBJ2-5, with a possible D match to TRBD1 (6 bases). The germline V gene encodes CDR1 SGHRS and CDR2 YFSETQ. Trimming removed 2 bases at V and 5 bases at J, with 7 bases between. The CDR3 length is 12 residues. As DNA, the CDR3 is TGCGCCAGCAGCTTCGACAGGGAGACCCAGTACTTC. Amino acids: CASSFDRETQYF.

At least ten counts were recorded for this clonotype. This rearrangement joins TRBV6-5 to TRBJ2-7, with TRBD2 matching 11 bases. The CDR3 sequence is 14 residues long. V shed 5 bases and J 3 bases; nucleotides not matched to a gene: 3. Looked up from germline, CDR1 is MNHEY and CDR2 is SVGAGI. The CDR3 sequence: CASSPTSGGYEQYF. The CDR3 nucleotides are TGTGCCAGCAGTCCCACTAGCGGGGGCTACGAGCAGTACTTC.

This chain joins TRBV28 and TRBJ1-1; a weak D match, TRBD1 (5 bases). With 4 bases removed from V and 8 bases from J, the gap between germline ends came to 17 bases. Per germline, CDR1 MDHEN and CDR2 SYDVKM. The CDR3 consists of 14 residues. CDR3 coding DNA: TGTGCCAGCAGTTCCGCATTTAGAGGGGCAGAAGCTTTCTTT. Its protein product is CASSSAFRGAEAFF.

This clonotype was detected ten times or more. This chain joins TRBV20-1 and TRBJ2-7; the match to TRBD2 covers 7 bases. Trimming cost V 5 bases and J 2 bases; bases outside gene matches: 9. The CDR3 extends over 14 amino acids. CDR1 is DFQATT and CDR2 is SNEGSKA in the germline V gene (reference sequence). The CDR3 reads CSASGTIGPYEQYF. CDR3 sequence (DNA): TGCAGTGCTTCCGGGACTATCGGTCCCTACGAGCAGTACTTC.

The gene calls are TRBV15 and TRBJ1-2; the match to TRBD1 covers 9 bases. The CDR3 consists of 14 residues. J gave up 6 bases and V 0 bases, and 2 bases lay outside the gene matches. The germline gives CDR1 LNHNV, CDR2 YYDKDF (reference sequence). The CDR3 DNA is TGTGCCACCAGCAGAGATCGGACAGGGGATGGCTACACCTTC. Encoded protein: CATSRDRTGDGYTF.

This clonotype was recorded many times. The V call is TRBV6-5, the J call TRBJ2-7; TRBD1 aligns across 11 bases. The CDR3 sequence is 16 residues long. J was trimmed by 3 bases and V by 4 bases; bases with no gene match: 8. Germline V gives CDR1 MNHEY, CDR2 SVGAGI. CDR3 region: CASSSLWDRGGYEQYF. As DNA, the CDR3 is TGTGCCAGCAGTTCCCTATGGGACAGGGGGGGCTACGAGCAGTACTTC.

This clonotype showed up just a few times. The chain couples TRBV11-2 to TRBJ2-2, with TRBD2 matching over 13 bases. J was trimmed by 4 bases and V by 0 bases; bases with no gene match: 8. Germline CDR1 is SGHAT and CDR2 is FQNNGV. The CDR3 is 19 amino acids. This chain's CDR3 is CASSLELLAGGPITGELFF. As DNA, the CDR3 is TGTGCCAGCAGCTTAGAGCTACTAGCGGGGGGGCCTATCACCGGGGAGCTGTTTTTT.

In this sample, this clonotype turned up many times. The chain uses TRBV6-1 and TRBJ2-3; D is unclear. Looked up from germline, CDR1 is MNHNS and CDR2 is SASEGT. Trimming removed 6 bases from V and 9 bases from J, with 16 bases in between. The CDR3 loop spans 13 amino acids. The DNA of the CDR3 is TGTGCCAGCAGGAAGGGCACGGGTACGACGCAGTATTTT. Translation: CASRKGTGTTQYF.

This rearrangement joins TRBV25-1 to TRBJ2-3, with 8 bases aligning to TRBD2. The CDR3 has 14 residues. Germline V gene sequence: CDR1 MGHDK, CDR2 SYGVNS. The ends lost 5 bases at V and 2 bases at J; junction bases unmatched: 3. For the CDR3, the DNA is TGTGCCAGCAGTTTAGCGGGAACCACAGATACGCAGTATTTT. It yields the protein CASSLAGTTDTQYF.

This clonotype was counted between two and nine times. The chain uses TRBV11-2 and TRBJ1-1; no definite D call. The CDR3 has 16 residues. Germline V lookup: CDR1 SGHAT, CDR2 FQNNGV. Between the trimmed V and J ends, which lost 5 bases and 0 bases, there was a span of 16 bases. The CDR3 reads CASSITPPGMNTEAFF. The CDR3 nucleotides are TGTGCCAGCAGCATAACCCCCCCGGGGATGAACACTGAAGCTTTCTTT.

Worth noting for this clonotype: A read error may be the cause here, since a much bigger clone is one base away. The chain recombines TRBV30 with TRBJ2-5; TRBD2 matches 7 bases. The germline V gene has CDR1 GTSNPN and CDR2 SVGIG (reference sequence). The CDR3 extends over 13 amino acids. V lost 8 bases and J lost 6; bases outside the gene matches: 12. CDR3: CALQSGLQQTQYF. The CDR3 DNA sequence: TGTGCCCTCCAATCGGGACTACAACAGACCCAGTACTTC.

This clonotype has only a few counts. The genes are TRBV5-1 and TRBJ2-4; D perhaps matches TRBD1 (6 bases). Germline V gene sequence: CDR1 SGHRS, CDR2 YFSETQ. V lost 1 base and J 0 bases, leaving 17 bases between the germline ends. The CDR3 loop spans 18 amino acids. CDR3 sequence reads: CASSLTPPWTEAKNIQYF. The CDR3 nucleotides read TGCGCCAGCAGCTTGACTCCCCCATGGACAGAAGCCAAAAACATTCAGTACTTC.

This clonotype was counted many times. The chain is built from TRBV28 and TRBJ2-5; TRBD2 might be the D (6 bases). Trimming took off 3 bases at V and 0 bases at J, with 8 bases between the two ends. The CDR3 consists of 14 residues. Germline V gene lookup returns CDR1 MDHEN and CDR2 SYDVKM. CDR3 loop: CASSLGGDQETQYF. DNA for the CDR3: TGTGCCAGCAGTTTGGGAGGTGACCAAGAGACCCAGTACTTC.

This clonotype was observed at least ten times. The chain recombines TRBV6-2 or TRBV6-3 with TRBJ2-7; D is unclear. This CDR3 is built from 10 residues. Trimming took 2 bases from V and 7 from J, leaving 3 bases between them. Looked up from germline, CDR1 is MNHEY and CDR2 is SVGEGT. The CDR3 DNA reads as TGTGCCAGCAGTTACGGTGAGCAGTACTTC. This encodes CASSYGEQYF.

This clonotype appeared many times. The chain employs TRBV6-5 and TRBJ2-5; perhaps TRBD2 as D (6 bases). Per germline, CDR1 MNHEY and CDR2 SVGAGI. Trimming removed 0 bases at V and 5 bases at J, with 13 bases between. CDR3 length: 15 amino acids. For the CDR3, the DNA is TGTGCCAGCAGTTACTCCGGGAGAGTCGCGGAGACCCAGTACTTC. This encodes CASSYSGRVAETQYF.

The V call is TRBV6-5, the J call TRBJ2-7, with D possibly being TRBD1 (7 bases). Germline lookup yields CDR1 MNHEY and CDR2 SVGAGI. V was cut by 0 bases and J by 6 bases, with 12 bases left in between. This CDR3 region has 14 residues. The CDR3 coding sequence is TGTGCCAGCAGTTACTCGATGGAGGGGGCCGAGCAGTACTTC. This encodes CASSYSMEGAEQYF.

The chain uses TRBV12-3 or TRBV12-4 and TRBJ2-5; 9 nucleotides line up with TRBD1. The V gene end was trimmed by 4 bases and the J gene end by 5 bases; junction bases not matched to a gene: 5. The CDR3 contains 14 residues. The CDR3 DNA sequence: TGTGCCAGCAGTTCTACAGGGGGCCTGGAGACCCAGTACTTC. The encoded protein is CASSSTGGLETQYF.

This clonotype occurred many times. The chain employs TRBV11-1 and TRBJ2-6; TRBD2 matches 7 bases. CDR1 is SGHAT, CDR2 FQDESV, per germline (reference sequence). This CDR3 contains 17 residues. Germline trimming cut 7 bases from V and 2 bases from J; bases unmatched to any gene: 11. CDR3 nucleotide sequence: TGTGCCAGCAACCCCTATGCGGGAGCGGCTGGGGCCAACGTCCTGACTTTC. Protein product: CASNPYAGAAGANVLTF.

In its sample, this clonotype was seen many times. The chain carries TRBV6-1 and TRBJ2-2, with D hard to call. CDR1 and CDR2 (germline): MNHNS, SASEGT. V gave up 6 bases and J gave up 5 bases, with 13 bases separating them. The CDR3 has 14 residues. The CDR3 bases are TGTGCCAGCAGCGACACGGTGGAGACCGGGGAGCTGTTTTTT. Protein product: CASSDTVETGELFF.